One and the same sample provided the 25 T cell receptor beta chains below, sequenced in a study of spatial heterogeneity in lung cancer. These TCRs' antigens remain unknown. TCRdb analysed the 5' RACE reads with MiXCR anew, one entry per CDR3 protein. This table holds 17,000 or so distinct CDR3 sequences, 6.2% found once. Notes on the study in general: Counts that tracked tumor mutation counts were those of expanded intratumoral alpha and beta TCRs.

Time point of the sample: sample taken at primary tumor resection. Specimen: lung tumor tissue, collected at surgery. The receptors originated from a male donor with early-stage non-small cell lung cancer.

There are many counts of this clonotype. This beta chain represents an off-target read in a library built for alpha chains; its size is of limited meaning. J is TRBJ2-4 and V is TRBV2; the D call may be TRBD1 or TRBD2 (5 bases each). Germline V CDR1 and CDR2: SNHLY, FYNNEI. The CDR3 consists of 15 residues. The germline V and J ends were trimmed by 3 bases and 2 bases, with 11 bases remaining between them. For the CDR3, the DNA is TGTGCCAGCAGTGAGGGACGGGGAACCAAAAACATTCAGTACTTC. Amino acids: CASSEGRGTKNIQYF.

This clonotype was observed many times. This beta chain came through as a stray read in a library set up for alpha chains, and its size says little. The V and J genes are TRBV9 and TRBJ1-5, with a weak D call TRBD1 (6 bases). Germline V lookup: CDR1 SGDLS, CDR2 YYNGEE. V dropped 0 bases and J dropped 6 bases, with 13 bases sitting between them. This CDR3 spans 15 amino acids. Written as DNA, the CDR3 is TGTGCCAGCAGCGTAGGGTCGGGAGGGGGTCAGCCCCAGCATTTT. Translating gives CASSVGSGGGQPQHF.

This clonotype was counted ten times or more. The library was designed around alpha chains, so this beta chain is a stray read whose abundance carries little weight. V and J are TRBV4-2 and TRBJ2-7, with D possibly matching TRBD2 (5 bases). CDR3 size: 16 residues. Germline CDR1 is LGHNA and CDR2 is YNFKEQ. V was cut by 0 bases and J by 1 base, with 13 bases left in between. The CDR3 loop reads CASSQDGSGGSYEQYF. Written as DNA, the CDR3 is TGTGCCAGCAGCCAAGATGGGAGCGGCGGATCCTACGAGCAGTACTTC.

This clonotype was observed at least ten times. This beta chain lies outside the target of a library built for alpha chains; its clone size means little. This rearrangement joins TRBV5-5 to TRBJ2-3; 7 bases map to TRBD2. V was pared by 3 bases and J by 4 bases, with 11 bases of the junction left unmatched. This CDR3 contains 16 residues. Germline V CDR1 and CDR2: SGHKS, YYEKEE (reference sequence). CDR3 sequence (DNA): TGTGCCAGCAGCTCCTCGCGGGAGAGTGGGGCAGATACGCAGTATTTT. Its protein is CASSSSRESGADTQYF.

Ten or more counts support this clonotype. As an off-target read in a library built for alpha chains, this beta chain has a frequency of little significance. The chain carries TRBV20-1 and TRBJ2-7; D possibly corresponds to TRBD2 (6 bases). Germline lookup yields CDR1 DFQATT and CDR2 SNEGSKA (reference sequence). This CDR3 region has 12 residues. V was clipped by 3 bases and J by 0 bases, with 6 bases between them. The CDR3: CSASGSSYEQYF. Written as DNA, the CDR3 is TGCAGTGCTAGCGGGAGCTCCTACGAGCAGTACTTC.

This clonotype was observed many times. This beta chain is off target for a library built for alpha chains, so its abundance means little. For the CDR3, the DNA is TGTGCCAGCAGCTTAAAGAGGACTAGCGGTCCGCCCGATTACAATGAGCAGTTCTTC. As protein: CASSLKRTSGPPDYNEQFF. The chain carries TRBV7-3 and TRBJ2-1; TRBD2 matches at 10 bases. This CDR3 spans 19 amino acids. The V gene's germline CDR1 is SGHTA and CDR2 FQGTGA. V trimming: 1 base; J trimming: 4 bases; junction bases outside the gene matches: 13.

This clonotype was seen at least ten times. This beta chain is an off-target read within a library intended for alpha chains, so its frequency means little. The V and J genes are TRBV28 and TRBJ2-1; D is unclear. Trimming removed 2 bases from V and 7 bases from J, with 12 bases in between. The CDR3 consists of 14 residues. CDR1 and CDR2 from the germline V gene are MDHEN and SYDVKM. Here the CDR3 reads CASSLTVSLNEQFF. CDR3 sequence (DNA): TGTGCCAGCAGTTTAACAGTAAGCCTAAATGAGCAGTTCTTC.

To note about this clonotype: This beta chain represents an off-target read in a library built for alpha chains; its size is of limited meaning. CDR3 residues: CASSGTGYNSPLHF. CDR3 bases: TGTGCCAGCAGTGGGACAGGGTATAATTCACCCCTCCACTTT. V gene TRBV6-5 combines with J gene TRBJ1-6; 9 bases agree with TRBD1. Germline CDR1 MNHEY, CDR2 SVGAGI. The CDR3 is made up of 14 amino acids. J gave up 4 bases and V 5 bases, and 0 bases lay outside the gene matches.

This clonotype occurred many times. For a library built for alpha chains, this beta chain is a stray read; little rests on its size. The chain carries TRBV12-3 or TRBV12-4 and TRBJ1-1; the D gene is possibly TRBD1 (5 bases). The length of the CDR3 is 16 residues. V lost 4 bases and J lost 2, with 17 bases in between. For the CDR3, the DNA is TGTGCCAGCAGTTCCGATAGGGGAAGGGGCAACACTGAAGCTTTCTTT. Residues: CASSSDRGRGNTEAFF.

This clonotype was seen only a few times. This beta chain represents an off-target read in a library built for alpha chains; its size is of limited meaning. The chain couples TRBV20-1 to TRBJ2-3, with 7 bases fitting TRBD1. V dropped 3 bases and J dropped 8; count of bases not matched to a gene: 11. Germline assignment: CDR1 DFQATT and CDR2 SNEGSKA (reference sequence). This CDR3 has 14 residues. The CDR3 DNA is TGCAGTGCTAGGGTATTGACAGGGAGAGTTACGCAGTATTTT. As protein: CSARVLTGRVTQYF.

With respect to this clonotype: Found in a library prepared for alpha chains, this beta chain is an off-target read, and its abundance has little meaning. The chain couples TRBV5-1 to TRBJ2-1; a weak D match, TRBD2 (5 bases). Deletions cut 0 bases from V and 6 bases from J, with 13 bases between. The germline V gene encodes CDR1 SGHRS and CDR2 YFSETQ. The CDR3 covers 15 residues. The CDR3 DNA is TGCGCCAGCAGCTTGGGCCCCACTAGGTCCAATGAGCAGTTCTTC. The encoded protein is CASSLGPTRSNEQFF.

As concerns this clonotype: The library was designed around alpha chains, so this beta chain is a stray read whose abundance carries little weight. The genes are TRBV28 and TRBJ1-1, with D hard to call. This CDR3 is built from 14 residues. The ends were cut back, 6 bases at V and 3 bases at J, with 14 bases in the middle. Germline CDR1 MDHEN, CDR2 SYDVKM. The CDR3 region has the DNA TGTGCCAGCAGCAATACCTCGCCGGACACTGAAGCTTTCTTT. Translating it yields CASSNTSPDTEAFF.

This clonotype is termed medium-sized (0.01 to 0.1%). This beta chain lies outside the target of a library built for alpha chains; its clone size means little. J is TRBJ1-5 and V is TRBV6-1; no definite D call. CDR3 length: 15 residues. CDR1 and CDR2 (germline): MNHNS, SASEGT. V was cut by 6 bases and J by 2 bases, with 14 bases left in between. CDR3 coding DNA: TGTGCCAGCAGCGAGGAGACCAAGGGCAATCAGCCCCAGCATTTT. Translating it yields CASSEETKGNQPQHF.

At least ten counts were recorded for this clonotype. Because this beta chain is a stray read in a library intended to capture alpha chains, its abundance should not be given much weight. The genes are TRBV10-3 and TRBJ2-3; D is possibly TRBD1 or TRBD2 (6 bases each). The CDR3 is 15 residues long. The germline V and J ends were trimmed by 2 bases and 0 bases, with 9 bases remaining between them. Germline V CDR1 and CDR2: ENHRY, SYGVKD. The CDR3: CAISETGASTDTQYF. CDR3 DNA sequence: TGTGCCATCAGTGAGACGGGGGCTAGCACAGATACGCAGTATTTT.

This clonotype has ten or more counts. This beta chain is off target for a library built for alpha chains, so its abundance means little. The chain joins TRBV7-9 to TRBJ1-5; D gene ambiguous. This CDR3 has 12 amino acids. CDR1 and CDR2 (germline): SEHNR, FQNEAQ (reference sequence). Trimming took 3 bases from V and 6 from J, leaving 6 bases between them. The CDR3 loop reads CASSLGTQPQHF. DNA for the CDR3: TGTGCCAGCAGCTTGGGTACTCAGCCCCAGCATTTT.

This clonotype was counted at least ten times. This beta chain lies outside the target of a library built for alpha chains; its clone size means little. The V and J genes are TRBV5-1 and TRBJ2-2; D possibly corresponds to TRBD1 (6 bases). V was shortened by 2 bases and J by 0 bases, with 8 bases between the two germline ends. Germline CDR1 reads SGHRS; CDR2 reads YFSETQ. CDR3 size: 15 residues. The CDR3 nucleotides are TGCGCCAGCAGCTTACAGGGTCCGAACACCGGGGAGCTGTTTTTT. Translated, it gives CASSLQGPNTGELFF.

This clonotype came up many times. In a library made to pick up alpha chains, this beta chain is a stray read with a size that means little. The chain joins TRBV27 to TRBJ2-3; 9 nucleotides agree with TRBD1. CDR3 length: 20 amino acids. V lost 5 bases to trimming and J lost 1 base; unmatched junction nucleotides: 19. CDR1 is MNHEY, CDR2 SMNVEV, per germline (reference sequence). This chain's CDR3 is CASSASTGGAPGRGTDTQYF. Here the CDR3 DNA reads TGTGCCAGCAGTGCGAGTACAGGGGGCGCGCCCGGTAGGGGCACAGATACGCAGTATTTT.

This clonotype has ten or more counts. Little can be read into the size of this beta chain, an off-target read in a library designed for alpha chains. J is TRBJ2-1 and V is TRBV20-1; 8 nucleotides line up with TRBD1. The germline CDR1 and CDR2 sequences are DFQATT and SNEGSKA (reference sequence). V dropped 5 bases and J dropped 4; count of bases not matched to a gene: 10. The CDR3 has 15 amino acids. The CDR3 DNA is TGCAGTGCTCTACCGGGACAGGAGATTTACAATGAGCAGTTCTTC. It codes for CSALPGQEIYNEQFF.

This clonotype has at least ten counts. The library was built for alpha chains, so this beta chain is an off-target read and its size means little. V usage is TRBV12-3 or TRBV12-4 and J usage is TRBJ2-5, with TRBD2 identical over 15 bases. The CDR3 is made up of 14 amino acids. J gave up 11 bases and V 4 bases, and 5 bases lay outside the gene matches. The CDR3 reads CASSSGLAGGPQYF. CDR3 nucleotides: TGTGCCAGCAGTTCGGGACTAGCGGGAGGTCCACAGTACTTC.

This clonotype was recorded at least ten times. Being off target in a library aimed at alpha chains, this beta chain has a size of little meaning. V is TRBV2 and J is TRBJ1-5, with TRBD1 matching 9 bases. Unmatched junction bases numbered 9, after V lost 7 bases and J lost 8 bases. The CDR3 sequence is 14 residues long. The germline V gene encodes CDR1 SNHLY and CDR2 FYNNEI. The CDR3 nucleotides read TGTGCCAGCAACCGGGACAGGGCGTTTGAGCCCCAGCATTTT. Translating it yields CASNRDRAFEPQHF. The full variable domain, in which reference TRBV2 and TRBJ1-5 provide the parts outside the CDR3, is EPEVTQTPSHQVTQMGQEVILRCVPISNHLYFYWYRQILGQKVEFLVSFYNNEISEKSEIFDDQFSVERPDGSNFTLKIRSTKLEDSAMYFCASNRDRAFEPQHFGDGTRLSIL.

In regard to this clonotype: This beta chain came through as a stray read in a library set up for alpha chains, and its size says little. The CDR3, as DNA: TGTGCCACCCGTAATCGCGGACAGGGAAATTCACCCCTCCACTTT. Its protein product is CATRNRGQGNSPLHF. The V and J genes are TRBV15 and TRBJ1-6, with 8 bases that match TRBD1. The CDR3 has 15 amino acids. J gave up 7 bases and V 8 bases, and 10 bases lay outside the gene matches. CDR1 is LNHNV and CDR2 is YYDKDF in the germline V gene (reference sequence).

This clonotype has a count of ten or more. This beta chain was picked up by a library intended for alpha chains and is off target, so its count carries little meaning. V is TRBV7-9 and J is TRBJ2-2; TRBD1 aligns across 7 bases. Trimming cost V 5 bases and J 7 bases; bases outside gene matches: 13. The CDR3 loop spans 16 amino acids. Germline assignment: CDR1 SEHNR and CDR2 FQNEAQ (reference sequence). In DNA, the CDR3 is TGTGCCAGCAGCCCCTATAGGGGGCTAACGGGCGGGGAGCTGTTTTTT. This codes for CASSPYRGLTGGELFF.

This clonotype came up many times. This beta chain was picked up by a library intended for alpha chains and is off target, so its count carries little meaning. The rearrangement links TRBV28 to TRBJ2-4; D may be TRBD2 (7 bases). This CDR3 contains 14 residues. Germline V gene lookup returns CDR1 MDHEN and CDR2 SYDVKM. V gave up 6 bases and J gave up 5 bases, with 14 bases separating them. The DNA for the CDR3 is TGTGCCAGCAGGTGGGGGGGCTCGGAAAACATTCAGTACTTC. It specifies CASRWGGSENIQYF.

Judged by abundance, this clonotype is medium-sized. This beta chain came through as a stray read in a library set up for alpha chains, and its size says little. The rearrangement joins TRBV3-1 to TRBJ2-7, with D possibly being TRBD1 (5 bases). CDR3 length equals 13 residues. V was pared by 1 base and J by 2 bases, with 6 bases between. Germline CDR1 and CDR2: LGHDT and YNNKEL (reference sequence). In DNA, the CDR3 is TGTGCCAGCAGCCAAGCCAGGGCCTACGAGCAGTACTTC. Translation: CASSQARAYEQYF.

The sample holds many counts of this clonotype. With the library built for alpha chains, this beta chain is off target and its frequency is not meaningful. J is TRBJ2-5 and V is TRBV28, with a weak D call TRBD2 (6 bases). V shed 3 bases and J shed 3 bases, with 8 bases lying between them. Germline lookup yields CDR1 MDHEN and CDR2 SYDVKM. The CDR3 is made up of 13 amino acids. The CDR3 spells CASSFPGEETQYF. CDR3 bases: TGTGCCAGCAGTTTTCCGGGGGAAGAGACCCAGTACTTC.